A single sample is the source of the 12 T cell receptor beta chains below, sequenced in a study of blood T cell repertoires in COVID-19 (dated by TCRdb to 2018 to 2021). The library was generated by the immunoSEQ multiplex PCR assay. Held by TCRdb, this immuneACCESS table contains in-frame sequences only and omits some clones. Under half of the omission traces to an unresolved V gene where checked; the cause of the rest is unknown. This sample holds 65,000 to 90,000 clones; 80% to 90% were observed only once. Around 9.9% of the sample lies in the top ten. The sample comprised peripheral blood. Source of these receptors: a woman aged 18-29 years with acute or convalescent COVID-19.

The chain links TRBV7-9 to TRBJ2-2; D not certain. Trimming cost V 3 bases and J 1 base, with 9 bases left between them. The germline V gene has CDR1 SEHNR and CDR2 FQNEAQ (reference sequence). The CDR3 sequence is 15 residues long. DNA for the CDR3: TGTGCCAGCAGCTTGCGGTTAGGGAACACCGGGGAGCTGTTTTTT. Its protein product is CASSLRLGNTGELFF.

This clone was picked up a small number of times. The gene calls are TRBV28 and TRBJ1-1, with 11 bases fitting TRBD1. Trimming cost V 1 base and J 1 base; bases outside gene matches: 5. The CDR3 extends over 17 amino acids. In germline, CDR1 is MDHEN, CDR2 SYDVKM. The CDR3 reads CASSLSGTGGQNTEAFF. CDR3 coding DNA: TGTGCCAGCAGTTTATCCGGGACAGGGGGGCAGAACACTGAAGCTTTCTTT. The whole variable domain, remainder taken from reference TRBV28 and TRBJ1-1, is DVKVTQSSRYLVKRTGEKVFLECVQDMDHENMFWYRQDPGLGLRLIYFSYDVKMKEKGDIPEGYSVSREKKERFSLILESASTNQTSMYLCASSLSGTGGQNTEAFFGQGTRLTVV.

The sample holds a few counts of this clone. This chain joins TRBV29-1 and TRBJ1-2; 9 nucleotides line up with TRBD1. Trimming removed 6 bases from V and 4 bases from J; junction bases left unmatched: 6. The V gene's germline CDR1 is SQVTM and CDR2 ANQGSEA. This CDR3 contains 13 residues. DNA for the CDR3: TGCAGCGTCCTGGACAGGGGTACCTATGGCTACACCTTC. Its protein is CSVLDRGTYGYTF.

V gene TRBV30 combines with J gene TRBJ2-2; 7 positions agree with TRBD1. The germline gives CDR1 GTSNPN, CDR2 SVGIG (reference sequence). The CDR3 is 13 amino acids. The J segment lost 5 bases and the V segment lost 3 bases, leaving 3 bases of the junction unmatched. CDR3 loop: CAWRNRGTGELFF. CDR3 sequence (DNA): TGTGCCTGGAGAAACAGGGGTACCGGGGAGCTGTTTTTT.

The genes are TRBV3-1 (or the pseudogene TRBV3-2) and TRBJ1-2; perhaps TRBD1 as D (5 bases). The CDR3 runs 12 residues. Germline lookup yields CDR1 LGHDT and CDR2 YNNKEL (reference sequence). Trimming removed 9 bases at V and 2 bases at J, with 10 bases between. CDR3 sequence reads: CASQGFNYGYTF. The CDR3 region has the DNA TGTGCCAGTCAGGGCTTCAACTATGGCTACACCTTC.

The chain uses TRBV29-1 and TRBJ1-1, with TRBD1 matching 7 bases. V shed 6 bases, J shed 5 bases, and the junction held 3 bases outside the gene matches. The CDR3 consists of 11 residues. Looked up from germline, CDR1 is SQVTM and CDR2 is ANQGSEA. The CDR3 DNA reads as TGCAGCGTAAGCAGGGGGACTGAAGCTTTCTTT. Its translation: CSVSRGTEAFF.

The chain joins TRBV9 to TRBJ1-1, with D possibly being TRBD1 (6 bases). Germline V CDR1 and CDR2: SGDLS, YYNGEE. Deletions cut 2 bases from V and 5 bases from J, with 13 bases between. The CDR3 runs 14 residues. CDR3 sequence reads: CASSVGPGETEAFF. CDR3 DNA sequence: TGTGCCAGCAGCGTTGGGCCAGGGGAAACTGAAGCTTTCTTT.

The CDR3 DNA is TGTGCCAGCAGCTTAACAGGGGAGACCCAGTACTTC. Its translation is CASSLTGETQYF. The J gene is TRBJ2-5, the V gene TRBV5-5, with a possible D match to TRBD1 (6 bases). Deletions cut 2 bases from V and 5 bases from J, with 7 bases between. The CDR3 has 12 residues. Germline V lookup: CDR1 SGHKS, CDR2 YYEKEE (reference sequence). Using reference TRBV5-5 and TRBJ2-5 for the parts outside the CDR3, the full variable domain is DAGVTQSPTHLIKTRGQQVTLRCSPISGHKSVSWYQQVLGQGPQFIFQYYEKEERGRGNFPDRFSARQFPNYSSELNVNALLLGDSALYLCASSLTGETQYFGPGTRLLVL.

This chain connects TRBV19 to TRBJ2-1, with 9 bases lining up with TRBD1. The CDR3 runs to 15 residues. Per germline, CDR1 LNHDA and CDR2 SQIVND (reference sequence). V gave up 6 bases and J gave up 5 bases; unmatched junction bases: 8. CDR3 in DNA: TGTGCCAGTAGCCGCCTGGGGACAGGGCACAATGAGCAGTTCTTC. This gives the protein CASSRLGTGHNEQFF.

This chain connects TRBV9 to TRBJ1-3; D remains unclear. The CDR3 is 15 amino acids. Between the trimmed V and J ends, which lost 6 bases and 0 bases, there was a span of 13 bases. The germline CDR1 and CDR2 sequences are SGDLS and YYNGEE. The CDR3 loop is CASTPEGSSGNTIYF. CDR3 DNA sequence: TGTGCCAGCACCCCAGAGGGCTCCTCTGGAAACACCATATATTTT.

As to this clone: Other DNA sequences within the sample encode an identical CDR3. V usage is TRBV3-1 (or the pseudogene TRBV3-2) and J usage is TRBJ2-7, with unresolved D. Per the germline V gene, CDR1 is LGHDT and CDR2 is YNNKEL (reference sequence). The CDR3 contains 12 residues. V dropped 0 bases and J dropped 4 bases, with 4 bases sitting between them. CDR3 in DNA: TGTGCCAGCAGCCAAGATTCATACGAGCAGTACTTC. Its translation: CASSQDSYEQYF.

This chain uses TRBV5-4 with TRBJ2-1; D is unresolved. This CDR3 comprises 16 residues. In germline, CDR1 is SGHNT, CDR2 YYREEE (reference sequence). V gave up 0 bases and J gave up 0 bases, with 10 bases separating them. As DNA, the CDR3 is TGTGCCAGCAGCTTGGCAGGATTGAGCTCCTACAATGAGCAGTTCTTC. Protein product: CASSLAGLSSYNEQFF. Together with reference TRBV5-4 and TRBJ2-1, the CDR3 gives the full variable domain: ETGVTQSPTHLIKTRGQQVTLRCSSQSGHNTVSWYQQALGQGPQFIFQYYREEENGRGNFPPRFSGLQFPNYSSELNVNALELDDSALYLCASSLAGLSSYNEQFFGPGTRLTVL.